The 13 T cell receptor beta chains in this list originate from one sample, sequenced in a study of persistence of HIV-infected CD4 T cells. These receptors' targets are unknown. This was the immunoSEQ version 4 assay in survey mode. Repertoires were generated with immunoSEQ multiplex PCR, while TCRdb's copy carries only in-frame clones and drops some. The sample lists over 35,000 clones, approximately 90% occurring once. This nonspecific control used anti-CD3/anti-CD28 bead stimulation of CD4+ T cells. Responding CD4+ T cells were sorted by upregulation of both CD40 ligand and CD69. Sequencing was performed on CD4+ T cells sorted from PBMCs after roughly 18-hour stimulation, taken from a patient who received antiretroviral therapy. The source is an adult man with HIV who was CMV-seropositive.

This rearrangement joins TRBV28 to TRBJ2-7; 7 bases line up with TRBD1. The germline gives CDR1 MDHEN, CDR2 SYDVKM. The length of the CDR3 is 13 residues. J lost 3 bases, V lost 2 bases, and 1 base had no gene match. CDR3 sequence: CASSLNRGYEQYF. CDR3 sequence (DNA): TGTGCCAGCAGTTTAAACAGGGGCTACGAGCAGTACTTC. The variable domain in full, with the rest retrieved from reference TRBV28 and TRBJ2-7, is DVKVTQSSRYLVKRTGEKVFLECVQDMDHENMFWYRQDPGLGLRLIYFSYDVKMKEKGDIPEGYSVSREKKERFSLILESASTNQTSMYLCASSLNRGYEQYFGPGTRLTVT.

This chain joins TRBV19 and TRBJ2-1; the match to TRBD1 covers 9 bases. Trimming at V came to 2 bases and at J to 8 bases, leaving 7 bases not matched to a gene. CDR1 and CDR2 from the germline V gene are LNHDA and SQIVND (reference sequence). This CDR3 has 15 residues. The CDR3 reads CASSIRVGQGYEQFF. The CDR3 bases are TGTGCCAGTAGTATACGAGTGGGACAGGGCTATGAGCAGTTCTTC.

The chain links TRBV7-9 to TRBJ1-1; a possible D gene is TRBD1 (6 bases). The CDR3 has 15 amino acids. Trimming removed 4 bases at V and 0 bases at J, with 12 bases between. CDR1 is SEHNR, CDR2 FQNEAQ, per germline (reference sequence). The CDR3 DNA reads TGTGCCAGCAGCTCTAGACAGGCCCTGAACACTGAAGCTTTCTTT. Amino acids: CASSSRQALNTEAFF.

The chain employs TRBV18 and TRBJ2-3; TRBD2 aligns across 10 bases. V shed 5 bases and J 2 bases; nucleotides not matched to a gene: 7. Germline assignment: CDR1 KGHSH and CDR2 LQKENI. There are 16 residues in the CDR3. CDR3 nucleotide sequence: TGTGCCAGCTCATCCCGACTAGCGGGTTCCACAGATACGCAGTATTTT. It encodes CASSSRLAGSTDTQYF.

The chain recombines TRBV9 with TRBJ2-6, with TRBD1 matching 7 bases. Germline CDR1 and CDR2: SGDLS and YYNGEE. The J segment lost 1 base and the V segment lost 3 bases, leaving 10 bases of the junction unmatched. This CDR3 has 18 amino acids. The CDR3 spells CASSARGGGRSGANVLTF. In DNA, the CDR3 is TGTGCCAGCAGCGCCCGAGGGGGCGGAAGGTCTGGGGCCAACGTCCTGACTTTC.

This rearrangement joins TRBV18 to TRBJ1-3, with TRBD1 matching over 8 bases. With 8 bases clipped from V and 4 bases from J, the junction kept 7 bases outside the gene matches. The CDR3 is 14 residues long. Germline V lookup: CDR1 KGHSH, CDR2 LQKENI. CDR3 sequence: CASDGQGHGNTIYF. In DNA, the CDR3 is TGTGCCAGCGATGGACAGGGACACGGAAACACCATATATTTT.

The J gene is TRBJ2-7, the V gene TRBV28; no firm D call. V lost 5 bases to trimming and J lost 3 bases, with 14 bases between them. Germline values: CDR1 MDHEN, CDR2 SYDVKM. The CDR3 is 14 residues long. CDR3 in DNA: TGTGCCAGCAGTCCCCCCAGGCAGGACTACGAGCAGTACTTC. This translates into CASSPPRQDYEQYF.

The gene calls are TRBV19 and TRBJ2-3; perhaps TRBD2 as D (6 bases). The CDR3 has 14 amino acids. The V gene's germline CDR1 is LNHDA and CDR2 SQIVND (reference sequence). V lost 5 bases to trimming and J lost 7 bases, with 16 bases between them. The CDR3 DNA follows: TGTGCCAGTAGTCCGGGGCTAGCGAGTTATACGCAGTATTTT. Amino acids: CASSPGLASYTQYF.

The rearrangement links TRBV7-8 to TRBJ2-3; either TRBD1 or TRBD2 may supply D (5 bases each). The germline gives CDR1 SGHVS, CDR2 FQNEAQ. The CDR3 is made up of 15 amino acids. With 5 bases removed from V and 4 bases from J, the gap between germline ends came to 16 bases. Written as DNA, the CDR3 is TGTGCCAGCAGCCAAGGGGTGGGAGAGGCAGATACGCAGTATTTT. Protein: CASSQGVGEADTQYF.

The chain employs TRBV5-1 and TRBJ1-4; D uncertain. The CDR3 length is 14 residues. The V end lost 6 bases, the J end lost 3 bases, and 12 bases lay between the germline ends. CDR1 is SGHRS and CDR2 is YFSETQ in the germline V gene. The CDR3 DNA reads as TGCGCCAGCAAGAATGGAAGCGCTAATGAAAAACTGTTTTTT. Translating it yields CASKNGSANEKLFF.

The chain joins TRBV5-8 to TRBJ2-3; D possibly corresponds to TRBD2 (6 bases). CDR1 is SGHTS, CDR2 YDEGEE, per germline. The CDR3 is made up of 16 amino acids. V lost 0 bases, J lost 6 bases, and 17 bases lay in between. The CDR3 DNA reads as TGTGCCAGCAGCTTGGGTGAGCGGGTCGCGCGGGATACGCAGTATTTT. As protein: CASSLGERVARDTQYF.

V and J are TRBV10-3 and TRBJ2-7, with 7 bases matching TRBD2. Germline V CDR1 and CDR2: ENHRY, SYGVKD. The CDR3 loop spans 15 amino acids. V shed 2 bases and J 3 bases; nucleotides not matched to a gene: 7. CDR3: CAISELASGDYEQYF. CDR3 sequence (DNA): TGTGCCATCAGTGAGCTGGCTAGCGGAGACTACGAGCAGTACTTC.

V and J are TRBV12-3 or TRBV12-4 and TRBJ1-2; tentative D call: TRBD1 (6 bases). The CDR3 is 13 residues long. Deletions cut 2 bases from V and 8 bases from J, with 12 bases between. This CDR3 is CASSLTGRRGYTF. DNA of the CDR3: TGTGCCAGCAGTTTAACAGGGAGACGAGGCTACACCTTC.